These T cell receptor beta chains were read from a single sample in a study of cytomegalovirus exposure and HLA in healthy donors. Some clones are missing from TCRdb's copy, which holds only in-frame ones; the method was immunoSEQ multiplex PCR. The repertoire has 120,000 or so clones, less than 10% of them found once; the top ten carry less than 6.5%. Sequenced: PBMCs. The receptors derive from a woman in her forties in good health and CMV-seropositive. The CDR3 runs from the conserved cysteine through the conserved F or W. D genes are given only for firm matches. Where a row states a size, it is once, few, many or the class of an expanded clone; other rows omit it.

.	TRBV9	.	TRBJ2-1	TGTGCCAGCAGCGTAGATGCGTTGAATGAGCAGTTCTTC	CASSVDALNEQFF
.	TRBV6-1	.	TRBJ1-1	TGTGCCAGCAGTCCCCCGGGAGGGGTCACTGAAGCTTTCTTT	CASSPPGGVTEAFF
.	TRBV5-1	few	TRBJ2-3	TGCGCCAGCAGCCGCGAGAACCGGGTGGGCACAGATACGCAGTATTTT	CASSRENRVGTDTQYF
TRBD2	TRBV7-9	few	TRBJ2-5	TGTGCCAGCATCAAGCGGGGGGGCCCAGAGACCCAGTACTTC	CASIKRGGPETQYF
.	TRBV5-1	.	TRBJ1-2	TGCGCCAGCAGCGCGGACCAGGGGTTAACGAGCAGTGGCTACACCTTC	CASSADQGLTSSGYTF
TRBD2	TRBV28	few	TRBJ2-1	TGTGCCAGCATTTCAAGCGGGGGGATCAACAATGAGCAGTTCTTC	CASISSGGINNEQFF
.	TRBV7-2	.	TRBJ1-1	TGTGCCAGCAGCTTGGGGCTCAGGGCTTCTGAAGCTTTCTTT	CASSLGLRASEAFF
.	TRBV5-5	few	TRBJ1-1	TGTGCCAGCAGCTTGAGAGGGAGTGCTGAAGCTTTCTTT	CASSLRGSAEAFF
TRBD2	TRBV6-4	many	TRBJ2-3	TGTGCCAGCAGTGACGGCGGGGGGGCGGATACGCAGTATTTT	CASSDGGGADTQYF
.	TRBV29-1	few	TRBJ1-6	TGCAGCGTTGGTGGCAGGGAAGGATCACCCCTCCACTTT	CSVGGREGSPLHF
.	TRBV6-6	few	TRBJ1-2	TGTGCCAGCAGAAAGGGAGGGTCGGACTATGGCTACACCTTC	CASRKGGSDYGYTF
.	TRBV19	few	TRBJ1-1	TGTGCCAGTAGCAGTACAGGGAACACTGAAGCTTTCTTT	CASSSTGNTEAFF
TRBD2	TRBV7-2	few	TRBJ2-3	TGTGCCAGCAGCTTAGATCCCGGGGGGATTTCAGATACGCAGTATTTT	CASSLDPGGISDTQYF
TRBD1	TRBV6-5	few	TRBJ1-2	TGTGCCAGCAGTCGGGGGACAGGACAGGGTGGCTACACCTTC	CASSRGTGQGGYTF
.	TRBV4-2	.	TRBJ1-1	TGTGCCAGCAGGAACCAGGTCGAGAACACTGAAGCTTTCTTT	CASRNQVENTEAFF
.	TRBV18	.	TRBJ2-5	TGTGCCAGCTCCGAAGGGCCGGGACAAGAGACCCAGTACTTC	CASSEGPGQETQYF
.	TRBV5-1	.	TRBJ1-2	TGCGCCAGCAGCTTGACGGCGAGGAATAACTATGGCTACACCTTC	CASSLTARNNYGYTF
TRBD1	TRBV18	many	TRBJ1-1	TGTGCCAGCTCACCCCACGGGACAGGGATGTTTGAGGCTTTCTTT	CASSPHGTGMFEAFF
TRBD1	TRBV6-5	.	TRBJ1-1	TGTGCCAGCAGTTACTCAGGGGGCATCGGCACTGAAGCTTTCTTT	CASSYSGGIGTEAFF
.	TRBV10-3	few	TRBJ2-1	TGTGCCATCAGTGTGCCAGGCTTTGGGAATGAGCAGTTCTTC	CAISVPGFGNEQFF
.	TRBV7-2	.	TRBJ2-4	TGTGCCAGCAGCTTAAGAATAGGGGTATGGGCCAAAAACATTCAGTACTTC	CASSLRIGVWAKNIQYF
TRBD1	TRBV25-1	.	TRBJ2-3	TGTGCCAGCAGTGACTTTGACAGGGCGAGCACAGATACGCAGTATTTT	CASSDFDRASTDTQYF
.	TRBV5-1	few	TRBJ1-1	TGCGCCAGCAGCTTGCCAGATTTGAACACTGAAGCTTTCTTT	CASSLPDLNTEAFF
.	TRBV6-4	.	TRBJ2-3	TGTGCCAGCAGTGACTCGATAGGGGGAGCAGATACGCAGTATTTT	CASSDSIGGADTQYF
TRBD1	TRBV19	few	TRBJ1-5	TGTGCCAGTAGACGGGACAGGGAGGATCAGCCCCAGCATTTT	CASRRDREDQPQHF
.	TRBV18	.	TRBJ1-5	TGTGCCAGCTCACGCGACAGAGATCAGCCCCAGCATTTT	CASSRDRDQPQHF
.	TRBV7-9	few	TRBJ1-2	TGTGCCAGCAGCTTAGTTACGGGGGGTTCTAACTATGGCTACACCTTC	CASSLVTGGSNYGYTF
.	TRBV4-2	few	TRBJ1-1	TGTGCCAGCAGCCAACCATCGACCGGGAGGCAGCACACTGAAGCTTTCTTT	CASSQPSTGRQHTEAFF
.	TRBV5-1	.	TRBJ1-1	TGCGCCAGCAGCTTGGGACAATCAGGCGAAGCTTTCTTT	CASSLGQSGEAFF
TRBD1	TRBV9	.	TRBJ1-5	TGTGCCAGCAGCCTGGGACAGCATAGCAATCAGCCCCAGCATTTT	CASSLGQHSNQPQHF
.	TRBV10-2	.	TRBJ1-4	TGCGCCAGCAGTGGTTATGCAACTAATGAAAAACTGTTTTTT	CASSGYATNEKLFF
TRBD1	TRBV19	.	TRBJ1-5	TGTGCCAGTAGTATAAGGACAGGGTGGGAGGGCAATCAGCCCCAGCATTTT	CASSIRTGWEGNQPQHF
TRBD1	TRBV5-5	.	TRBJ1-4	TGTGCCAGCAGCTCCGGGACAGGGCACGAAAAACTGTTTTTT	CASSSGTGHEKLFF
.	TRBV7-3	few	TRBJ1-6	TGTGCCAGCAGCTTAAGGGCTGCAGGGTATTCACCCCTCCACTTT	CASSLRAAGYSPLHF
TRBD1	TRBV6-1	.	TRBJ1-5	TGTGCCAGCAGAGGACAGGGAATTTTGCATCAGCCCCAGCATTTT	CASRGQGILHQPQHF
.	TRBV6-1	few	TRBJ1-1	TGTGCCAGCAGTGAGGACATTCTTAGAGCTTTCTTT	CASSEDILRAFF
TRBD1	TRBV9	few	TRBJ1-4	TGTGCCAGCAGCGCAACGGGACAGGGTCATCTGGAAAAACTGTTTTTT	CASSATGQGHLEKLFF
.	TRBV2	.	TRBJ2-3	TGTGCCAGCAGTCTTCTGTCCGGAGGTGTCACAGATACGCAGTATTTT	CASSLLSGGVTDTQYF
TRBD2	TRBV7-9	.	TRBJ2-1	TGTGCCAGCAGCCCGACTAGCGGGGGCCTAAGCTCCTACAATGAGCAGTTCTTC	CASSPTSGGLSSYNEQFF
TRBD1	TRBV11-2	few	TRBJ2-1	TGTGCCAGCAGCTTACTGGGACAGGGGCGCCATGAGCAGTTCTTC	CASSLLGQGRHEQFF
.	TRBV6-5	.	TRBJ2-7	TGTGCCAGCAGTTTTGGGGGGAACGAGCAGTACTTC	CASSFGGNEQYF
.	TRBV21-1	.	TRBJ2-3	TGTGCCAGCAGCAAATTCCTGGGGAAGGGGCCCACAGATACGCAGTATTTT	CASSKFLGKGPTDTQYF